A selection of T cell receptor beta chains follows, all from one sample in a study of blood T cell repertoires in COVID-19. Clones were read by immunoSEQ multiplex PCR, and TCRdb kept only the in-frame ones, dropping some. The sample has over 200,000 clones; about 87% are singletons. The sample taken for sequencing was PBMCs or T cells enriched from blood (not recorded which). All receptors come from a woman aged 25 to 39 who had been exposed to COVID-19. The conserved cysteine and the conserved F or W are not part of the CDR3 here. The size field is filled for only some rows; it gives once, few, many or a size class.

V gene: TRBV28; clone size: -; CDR3 length: 14; J gene: TRBJ2-5; CDR3 protein: ASSLEVAGIQETQY
V gene: TRBV13; clone size: -; CDR3 length: 15; J gene: TRBJ2-1; CDR3 protein: ASSLGGGLAGGREQF
V gene: TRBV5-1; clone size: -; CDR3 length: 16; J gene: TRBJ1-1; CDR3 protein: ASSLPKTGVGYDTEAF
V gene: TRBV6-1; clone size: -; CDR3 length: 9; J gene: TRBJ2-3; CDR3 protein: ASSESDTQY
V gene: TRBV11-2; clone size: -; CDR3 length: 13; J gene: TRBJ1-1; CDR3 protein: ASSVRQVAGTEAF
V gene: TRBV27; clone size: -; CDR3 length: 13; J gene: TRBJ1-5; CDR3 protein: ASSSDSLANQPQH
V gene: TRBV6-4; clone size: -; CDR3 length: 14; J gene: TRBJ2-3; CDR3 protein: ASSPLAGVNTDTQY
V gene: TRBV9; clone size: -; CDR3 length: 11; J gene: TRBJ2-1; CDR3 protein: ASSVVAGGEQF
V gene: TRBV30; clone size: -; CDR3 length: 10; J gene: TRBJ2-7; CDR3 protein: AWSKQVYEQY
V gene: TRBV5-1; clone size: -; CDR3 length: 13; J gene: TRBJ2-1; CDR3 protein: ASSLQAGGYNEQF
V gene: TRBV15; clone size: -; CDR3 length: 14; J gene: TRBJ2-1; CDR3 protein: ATSRDPLRSYNEQF
V gene: TRBV7-8; clone size: -; CDR3 length: 14; J gene: TRBJ1-6; CDR3 protein: ASSLGDRVFNSPLH
V gene: TRBV5-4; clone size: -; CDR3 length: 13; J gene: TRBJ2-2; CDR3 protein: ASSFRPRGTGELF
V gene: TRBV5-1; clone size: -; CDR3 length: 12; J gene: TRBJ2-7; CDR3 protein: ASRPGGASYEQY
V gene: TRBV5-1; clone size: -; CDR3 length: 16; J gene: TRBJ1-1; CDR3 protein: ASSPLVQGTLMNTEAF
V gene: TRBV5-1; clone size: -; CDR3 length: 14; J gene: TRBJ1-6; CDR3 protein: ASSLEQGVYNSPLH
V gene: TRBV7-7; clone size: -; CDR3 length: 16; J gene: TRBJ2-2; CDR3 protein: ASSLHPGLAGGTGELF
V gene: TRBV5-1; clone size: few; CDR3 length: 13; J gene: TRBJ1-6; CDR3 protein: ASSSDRAILSPLH
V gene: TRBV18; clone size: -; CDR3 length: 12; J gene: TRBJ1-2; CDR3 protein: ASSLDRENYGYT
V gene: TRBV18; clone size: once; CDR3 length: 13; J gene: TRBJ2-7; CDR3 protein: ASSPRGTGSYEQY
V gene: TRBV4-1; clone size: many; CDR3 length: 13; J gene: TRBJ1-1; CDR3 protein: ASSPREQGTTEAF
V gene: TRBV5-1; clone size: -; CDR3 length: 13; J gene: TRBJ2-1; CDR3 protein: ASSLEGARLGEQF
V gene: TRBV11-1; clone size: -; CDR3 length: 14; J gene: TRBJ2-7; CDR3 protein: ASSSWTSGSFYEQY
V gene: TRBV2; clone size: -; CDR3 length: 11; J gene: TRBJ1-2; CDR3 protein: ATGHLRNYGYT
V gene: TRBV3-1/TRBV3-2; clone size: once; CDR3 length: 14; J gene: TRBJ2-3; CDR3 protein: ASSRASGRKSDTQY
V gene: TRBV27; clone size: -; CDR3 length: 14; J gene: TRBJ2-3; CDR3 protein: ASLVRAGGLTDTQY
V gene: TRBV3-1/TRBV3-2; clone size: -; CDR3 length: 11; J gene: TRBJ2-1; CDR3 protein: ASSQVVHNEQF
V gene: TRBV5-5; clone size: -; CDR3 length: 14; J gene: TRBJ1-3; CDR3 protein: ASSETGTGIGNTIY
V gene: TRBV14; clone size: -; CDR3 length: 11; J gene: TRBJ2-2; CDR3 protein: ASSQVRVGELF
V gene: TRBV5-6; clone size: -; CDR3 length: 9; J gene: TRBJ2-3; CDR3 protein: ASSLRVTQY
V gene: TRBV18; clone size: -; CDR3 length: 16; J gene: TRBJ2-1; CDR3 protein: ASSPGLAGLGTYNEQF
V gene: TRBV5-4; clone size: -; CDR3 length: 10; J gene: TRBJ2-2; CDR3 protein: ASNRDAGELF
V gene: TRBV15; clone size: -; CDR3 length: 14; J gene: TRBJ2-7; CDR3 protein: ATESGLAGGAYEQY
V gene: TRBV12-5; clone size: -; CDR3 length: 17; J gene: TRBJ2-1; CDR3 protein: ASGAPSLTSGARYNEQF
V gene: TRBV19; clone size: -; CDR3 length: 11; J gene: TRBJ2-1; CDR3 protein: ASSSGRRNEQF
V gene: TRBV5-6; clone size: -; CDR3 length: 17; J gene: TRBJ2-7; CDR3 protein: ASSRRTGSTWRSSYEQY
V gene: TRBV29-1; clone size: -; CDR3 length: 13; J gene: TRBJ2-2; CDR3 protein: SVEVWGRPTGELF
V gene: TRBV18; clone size: -; CDR3 length: 13; J gene: TRBJ2-5; CDR3 protein: ASSPREGPQETQY
V gene: TRBV6-5; clone size: -; CDR3 length: 11; J gene: TRBJ1-2; CDR3 protein: ATEQGHYYGYT
V gene: TRBV4-1; clone size: -; CDR3 length: 14; J gene: TRBJ2-3; CDR3 protein: ASSQDLPGGPNTQY
V gene: TRBV12-2; clone size: once; CDR3 length: 16; J gene: TRBJ2-3; CDR3 protein: ASRLRTSGRDSTDTQY
V gene: TRBV6-5; clone size: -; CDR3 length: 11; J gene: TRBJ2-2; CDR3 protein: ASSKTGVGELF